This TCR beta chain was obtained from a study of cytomegalovirus exposure and HLA in healthy donors. Deletions cut 2 bases from V and 0 bases from J, with 10 bases between. CDR1 and CDR2 (germline): LNHDA, SQIVND (reference sequence). The CDR3 has 15 amino acids. The donors (healthy individuals) were bone marrow donors. Study-wide results and caveats: The study assumed roughly uniform donor sequencing depth for presence/absence analyses.

A word on this clone: Its antigen is unknown.

PCR used 60 Vbeta primers and 13 Jbeta primers. Generated by immunoSEQ multiplex PCR, the TCRdb table keeps only in-frame clones and is missing some. The sample lists about 120,000 clones, 75% occurring once. The TCR originated in a woman aged 40-49 years in good health and CMV-seropositive. V and J are TRBV19 and TRBJ1-1, with D possibly being TRBD1 (5 bases). Sequenced material: PBMCs. The CDR3 loop reads CASSILRQLNTEAFF. CDR3 nucleotide sequence: TGTGCCAGTAGTATACTTCGACAGCTGAACACTGAAGCTTTCTTT.